The 23 T cell receptor beta chains below all came from one sample that was sequenced in a study of human T cells and chemical hapten exposure. In TCRdb, the 5' RACE reads were re-called with MiXCR into one record per CDR3 protein. The sample has around 80,000 distinct CDR3 sequences, roughly 15% seen once. Unfractionated whole blood yielded total RNA. The origin of the receptors is a female donor in good health.

This clonotype was counted between two and nine times. This chain joins TRBV3-1 and TRBJ2-3, with TRBD2 identical over 13 bases. This CDR3 is 15 amino acids long. CDR1 and CDR2 (germline): LGHDT, YNNKEL (reference sequence). After removal of 9 bases from V and 2 bases from J, the junction contained 5 bases not matched to a gene. CDR3 sequence: CASGLAGASTDTQYF. CDR3 coding DNA: TGTGCCAGTGGACTAGCGGGGGCATCCACAGATACGCAGTATTTT.

This clonotype was detected a few times. This chain links TRBV5-1 with TRBJ1-2, with 8 bases identical to TRBD1. V lost 5 bases to trimming and J lost 10 bases; unmatched junction nucleotides: 10. Germline V lookup: CDR1 SGHRS, CDR2 YFSETQ. There are 13 residues in the CDR3. The CDR3 bases are TGCGCCAGCAGATTAACAGGGGGGAATGACTACACCTTC. Amino acids: CASRLTGGNDYTF.

This chain joins TRBV12-3 or TRBV12-4 and TRBJ2-1; D gene uncertain. V was pared by 5 bases and J by 4 bases, with 9 bases between. CDR3 length: 13 residues. The CDR3 spells CASSAGAYNEQFF. CDR3 DNA: TGTGCCAGCAGTGCCGGTGCGTACAATGAGCAGTTCTTC.

This clonotype was recorded a few times. The rearrangement uses TRBV20-1 and TRBJ2-1, with 7 positions matching TRBD2. The CDR3 sequence is 14 residues long. The germline V gene has CDR1 DFQATT and CDR2 SNEGSKA (reference sequence). Trimming removed 5 bases from V and 11 bases from J; junction bases left unmatched: 15. The CDR3 DNA follows: TGCAGTGCTGGCTGGTGGGGCAGCGGGGAAAAGCAGTTCTTC. This translates into CSAGWWGSGEKQFF.

This clonotype was seen just once. The junction departs from germline at one end; a sequencing error may be responsible. This sequence joins TRBV7-9 and TRBJ2-1; 13 bases line up with TRBD2. Germline V gene lookup returns CDR1 SEHNR and CDR2 FQNEAQ (reference sequence). There are 17 residues in the CDR3. CDR3 loop: CASSLATSGGAYNDQFF. The CDR3, as DNA: TGTGCCAGCAGCTTAGCCACTAGCGGGGGGGCCTACAATGATCAGTTCTTC.

V is TRBV28 and J is TRBJ1-4, with 7 bases matching TRBD1. This CDR3 spans 14 amino acids. Germline V gene sequence: CDR1 MDHEN, CDR2 SYDVKM. V gave up 5 bases and J gave up 8 bases; unmatched junction bases: 8. This CDR3 reads CASSPSGTAEKLFF. In DNA form, the CDR3 reads TGTGCCAGCAGTCCCTCGGGGACAGCCGAAAAACTGTTTTTT.

In its sample, this clonotype was seen a few times. The CDR3 sequence is CATSRDKSGAREQYF. The CDR3 nucleotides are TGTGCCACCAGCAGAGATAAGTCGGGGGCGAGAGAGCAGTACTTC. V is TRBV15 and J is TRBJ2-7; perhaps D is TRBD1 or TRBD2 (6 bases each). Trimming cost V 0 bases and J 7 bases, with 16 bases left between them. The germline gives CDR1 LNHNV, CDR2 YYDKDF (reference sequence). The CDR3 loop spans 15 amino acids.

The sample holds many counts of this clonotype. This chain joins TRBV20-1 and TRBJ2-3, with a possible D match to TRBD1 (6 bases). The CDR3 totals 15 residues. Trimming cost V 6 bases and J 2 bases, with 18 bases left between them. Germline CDR1 and CDR2: DFQATT and SNEGSKA (reference sequence). The CDR3: CSAPQPGVHTDTQYF. The CDR3 DNA reads as TGCAGTGCCCCTCAACCAGGGGTACACACAGATACGCAGTATTTT.

V is TRBV20-1 and J is TRBJ2-5; 9 positions agree with TRBD1. Germline CDR1 is DFQATT and CDR2 is SNEGSKA (reference sequence). Unmatched junction bases numbered 6, after V lost 3 bases and J lost 4 bases. The CDR3 contains 14 residues. The CDR3 sequence is CSASNRGRLETQYF. The DNA of the CDR3 is TGCAGTGCTAGTAACAGGGGGCGCTTAGAGACCCAGTACTTC.

In its sample, this clonotype was seen a few times. The chain couples TRBV28 to TRBJ1-2; D remains unclear. Deletions cut 7 bases from V and 8 bases from J, with 23 bases between. The germline V gene encodes CDR1 MDHEN and CDR2 SYDVKM. The CDR3 consists of 15 residues. In nucleotides, the CDR3 is TGTGCCAGCACCTCTCCGCGGTCTGGGAGGAGGGGCTACACCTTC. This translates into CASTSPRSGRRGYTF.

The chain recombines TRBV28 with TRBJ1-1; D unclear. This CDR3 has 14 residues. V was clipped by 2 bases and J by 6 bases, with 13 bases between them. Germline CDR1 MDHEN, CDR2 SYDVKM. CDR3 DNA sequence: TGTGCCAGCAGTTTAGAGGGTACAAGCCCTGAAGCTTTCTTT. Amino acid sequence: CASSLEGTSPEAFF. Based on the CDR3 plus reference TRBV28 and TRBJ1-1, the full variable domain is DVKVTQSSRYLVKRTGEKVFLECVQDMDHENMFWYRQDPGLGLRLIYFSYDVKMKEKGDIPEGYSVSREKKERFSLILESASTNQTSMYLCASSLEGTSPEAFFGQGTRLTVV.

This clonotype appeared a few times. CDR3 residues: CSARDRVNRRHGYTF. CDR3 DNA: TGCAGTGCTAGAGACCGTGTGAATAGGAGGCATGGCTACACCTTC. This chain uses TRBV20-1 with TRBJ1-2; D call uncertain. The CDR3 loop spans 15 amino acids. The ends were cut back, 0 bases at V and 6 bases at J, with 17 bases in the middle. Germline CDR1 and CDR2: DFQATT and SNEGSKA (reference sequence).

V usage is TRBV7-2 and J usage is TRBJ1-4; TRBD1 is a possible D gene (5 bases). The CDR3 is 15 residues long. Germline V gene lookup returns CDR1 SGHTA and CDR2 FQGNSA. V was shortened by 2 bases and J by 9 bases, with 16 bases between the two germline ends. The CDR3 sequence is CASSLRGYREKKLFF. Here the CDR3 DNA reads TGTGCCAGCAGCTTAAGGGGTTATAGGGAGAAAAAACTGTTTTTT. Variable domain in full (rest from reference TRBV7-2 and TRBJ1-4): GAGVSQSPSNKVTEKGKDVELRCDPISGHTALYWYRQSLGQGLEFLIYFQGNSAPDKSGLPSDRFSAERTGGSVSTLTIQRTQQEDSAVYLCASSLRGYREKKLFFGSGTQLSVL.

This clonotype turned up a few times. The chain combines TRBV10-3 with TRBJ1-5; a possible D gene is TRBD1 (5 bases). Germline values: CDR1 ENHRY, CDR2 SYGVKD. The V end was cut by 8 bases, the J end by 5 bases, with 13 bases between. CDR3 length: 13 residues. The CDR3: CAISGREDQPQHF. The CDR3, as DNA: TGTGCCATCTCGGGCAGGGAGGATCAGCCCCAGCATTTT.

This clonotype was seen only a few times. V usage is TRBV5-1 and J usage is TRBJ1-1; D is undetermined. Germline assignment: CDR1 SGHRS and CDR2 YFSETQ. Trimming stripped 0 bases from V and 1 base from J, with 7 bases between. This CDR3 is 14 amino acids long. The CDR3 spells CASSLVGQNTEAFF. The CDR3 DNA follows: TGCGCCAGCAGCTTGGTCGGCCAGAACACTGAAGCTTTCTTT.

The chain recombines TRBV6-1 with TRBJ2-3; possible D gene TRBD2, 5 bases. Trimming stripped 4 bases from V and 2 bases from J, with 10 bases between. CDR1 is MNHNS, CDR2 SASEGT, per germline. CDR3 length equals 14 residues. In nucleotides, the CDR3 is TGTGCCAGCAGTGTTTTGGGAGACACAGATACGCAGTATTTT. This encodes CASSVLGDTDTQYF.

Ten or more counts support this clonotype. The chain combines TRBV19 with TRBJ1-6, with D tentatively TRBD1 (5 bases). Germline-derived CDR1 and CDR2 are LNHDA and SQIVND (reference sequence). With 3 bases removed from V and 7 bases from J, the gap between germline ends came to 13 bases. The CDR3 consists of 15 residues. The CDR3 region is CASSMGRPPNSPLHF. The DNA for the CDR3 is TGTGCCAGTAGTATGGGGCGACCCCCCAATTCACCCCTCCACTTT.

Only a few counts were recorded for this clonotype. The chain recombines TRBV24-1 with TRBJ2-3, with 8 positions matching TRBD2. The CDR3 loop spans 17 amino acids. Germline V gene data show CDR1 as KGHDR and CDR2 as SFDVKD. V was clipped by 3 bases and J by 1 base; unmatched bases: 8. Here the CDR3 DNA reads TGTGCCACCAGTGATGGACCGGGGGGGCGTGGCACAGATACGCAGTATTTT. This encodes CATSDGPGGRGTDTQYF.

V usage is TRBV7-9 and J usage is TRBJ1-1; 7 bases line up with TRBD1. There are 14 residues in the CDR3. The germline V gene encodes CDR1 SEHNR and CDR2 FQNEAQ (reference sequence). With V trimmed by 1 base and J by 4 bases, 3 bases remained unmatched. The DNA of the CDR3 is TGTGCCAGCAGCTTAGGAGGGGGCCCCACTGAAGCTTTCTTT. Translated: CASSLGGGPTEAFF.

In this sample, this clonotype turned up many times. The rearrangement joins TRBV7-2 to TRBJ1-1; 11 bases agree with TRBD1. CDR1 and CDR2 (germline): SGHTA, FQGNSA. V lost 4 bases to trimming and J lost 1 base; unmatched junction nucleotides: 11. This CDR3 has 18 residues. The CDR3, as DNA: TGTGCCAGCAGCTCGGACAGGGGGCGGTTCAAAGGGAACACTGAAGCTTTCTTT. Amino acids: CASSSDRGRFKGNTEAFF.

This rearrangement joins TRBV5-5 to TRBJ2-1, with 9 bases identical to TRBD2. This CDR3 has 15 amino acids. J lost 6 bases, V lost 1 base, and 5 bases had no gene match. Germline V gene lookup returns CDR1 SGHKS and CDR2 YYEKEE (reference sequence). The CDR3 DNA reads TGTGCCAGCAGCTTGAGGCTAGCGGGGAGCAATGAGCAGTTCTTC. Its protein is CASSLRLAGSNEQFF.

The chain combines TRBV6-1 with TRBJ2-7, with D possibly being TRBD1 or TRBD2 (5 bases each). This CDR3 is 12 amino acids long. Germline V CDR1 and CDR2: MNHNS, SASEGT. V dropped 7 bases and J dropped 6 bases, with 13 bases sitting between them. The CDR3 is CASKAERGEQYF. CDR3 DNA sequence: TGTGCCAGCAAGGCCGAGAGGGGCGAGCAGTACTTC.

The chain employs TRBV25-1 and TRBJ2-1, with TRBD1 matching over 7 bases. This CDR3 has 11 amino acids. After removal of 7 bases from V and 12 bases from J, the junction contained 6 bases not matched to a gene. Germline CDR1 MGHDK, CDR2 SYGVNS. For the CDR3, the DNA is TGTGCCAGCATGCGACAGGGCAGGCAGTTCTTC. As protein: CASMRQGRQFF.